Each of the 13 T cell receptor beta chains below was sequenced from the same sample in a study of beta chain features in type 1 diabetes. Reverse transcription of all isolated RNA meant that expressed TCRB transcripts were sequenced. Repertoires were generated with immunoSEQ multiplex PCR, while TCRdb's copy carries only in-frame clones and drops some. The table lists about 900,000 clones, roughly 15% of them singletons, with 0.023% in the top ten. Sequenced material: naive CD4+ T cells from blood. The receptors stem from a woman in her late teens or twenties in good health.

This clone appeared a few times. V gene TRBV6-6 combines with J gene TRBJ1-2, with D uncertain. Germline lookup yields CDR1 MNHNY and CDR2 SVGAGI (reference sequence). The ends were cut back, 5 bases at V and 1 base at J, with 8 bases in the middle. CDR3 length: 13 residues. The DNA of the CDR3 is TGTGCCAGCAGTGACGACGGTAACTATGGCTACACCTTC. It encodes CASSDDGNYGYTF.

The chain uses TRBV29-1 and TRBJ2-5; 9 bases fit TRBD1. The germline CDR1 and CDR2 sequences are SQVTM and ANQGSEA. The CDR3 totals 15 residues. V lost 1 base, J lost 2 bases, and 5 bases stayed unmatched. CDR3 coding DNA: TGCAGCGTTGAAGGGGGGACAGGGCGACAAGAGACCCAGTACTTC. Its translation: CSVEGGTGRQETQYF. The full variable domain, its missing parts supplied by reference TRBV29-1 and TRBJ2-5, is SAVISQKPSRDICQRGTSLTIQCQVDSQVTMMFWYRQQPGQSLTLIATANQGSEATYESGFVIDKFPISRPNLTFSTLTVSNMSPEDSSIYLCSVEGGTGRQETQYFGPGTRLLVL.

This clone was counted only a few times. Other nucleotide sequences from this sample produce the same CDR3. The gene calls are TRBV7-9 and TRBJ2-2; D gene ambiguous. Per the germline V gene, CDR1 is SEHNR and CDR2 is FQNEAQ (reference sequence). The CDR3 contains 12 residues. V was pared by 5 bases and J by 1 base, with 2 bases between. The DNA of the CDR3 is TGTGCCAGCAGCCTGAACACCGGGGAGCTGTTTTTT. Amino acid sequence: CASSLNTGELFF.

The chain is built from TRBV29-1 and TRBJ2-1, with D perhaps matching TRBD1 or TRBD2 (5 bases each). CDR3 length: 13 amino acids. V was clipped by 6 bases and J by 9 bases, with 18 bases between them. Germline V lookup: CDR1 SQVTM, CDR2 ANQGSEA. In nucleotides, the CDR3 is TGCAGCGTGGCCCCTGGGACCACGGCTGAGCAGTTCTTC. Protein: CSVAPGTTAEQFF.

This clone has a handful of counts. The rearrangement uses TRBV7-2 and TRBJ2-3, with 10 bases identical to TRBD2. This CDR3 is built from 15 residues. Losses at the gene ends were 8 bases for V and 2 bases for J; bases not matched to a gene: 7. The germline V gene encodes CDR1 SGHTA and CDR2 FQGNSA. Here the CDR3 DNA reads TGTGCCAGCGCCCCCGGGACTAGCGTCACAGATACGCAGTATTTT. This sequence encodes CASAPGTSVTDTQYF.

In its sample, this clone was seen a few times. Within the sample, other DNA sequences also encode this same CDR3. The chain employs TRBV20-1 and TRBJ2-2, with no clear D. V was pared by 5 bases and J by 7 bases, with 8 bases between. Germline-derived CDR1 and CDR2 are DFQATT and SNEGSKA (reference sequence). The CDR3 is made up of 11 amino acids. CDR3 in DNA: TGCAGTGCTCCGTCCAACGGGGAGCTGTTTTTT. Protein sequence: CSAPSNGELFF.

The V gene is TRBV11-2, the J gene TRBJ2-3; 9 nucleotides agree with TRBD2. The V and J ends lost 7 bases and 5 bases, in that order; junction bases with no gene match: 10. The CDR3 spans 15 residues. Germline V gene lookup returns CDR1 SGHAT and CDR2 FQNNGV. The chain's CDR3 is CASNPISGRRDTQYF. DNA of the CDR3: TGTGCCAGCAACCCAATTAGCGGGAGAAGAGATACGCAGTATTTT.

The chain couples TRBV6-4 to TRBJ2-1; 14 bases are shared with TRBD2. The CDR3 length is 15 residues. V lost 10 bases and J lost 8; bases outside the gene matches: 10. CDR1 and CDR2 from the germline V gene are MRHNA and SNTAGT. CDR3 nucleotides: TGTGCCAACAAGGGGACTAGCGGGAGTGGCTATGAGCAGTTCTTC. This sequence encodes CANKGTSGSGYEQFF.

The chain recombines TRBV20-1 with TRBJ1-5, with D possibly matching TRBD1 (5 bases). This CDR3 has 11 amino acids. V gave up 1 base and J gave up 11 bases, with 9 bases separating them. From germline, CDR1 is DFQATT and CDR2 SNEGSKA (reference sequence). In nucleotides, the CDR3 is TGCAGTGCTAGAGGGACACGTACCCAGCATTTT. Protein sequence: CSARGTRTQHF.

This rearrangement joins TRBV2 to TRBJ2-3; 8 bases line up with TRBD1. Germline CDR1 reads SNHLY; CDR2 reads FYNNEI. This CDR3 contains 14 residues. V shed 8 bases, J shed 4 bases, and the junction held 8 bases outside the gene matches. The CDR3 reads CASSGQGLSDTQYF. Written as DNA, the CDR3 is TGTGCCAGCTCTGGACAGGGTTTGTCAGATACGCAGTATTTT.

The chain couples TRBV2 to TRBJ2-6; no firm D call. V lost 7 bases and J 0 bases, leaving 10 bases between the germline ends. Germline V CDR1 and CDR2: SNHLY, FYNNEI. The CDR3 contains 15 residues. As DNA, the CDR3 is TGTGCCAGCATAAGAAAATCCTCTGGGGCCAACGTCCTGACTTTC. This codes for CASIRKSSGANVLTF.

This clone was recorded a few times. Germline and junction disagree at one end, which may indicate a read error. Within the sample, other DNA sequences also encode this same CDR3. V and J are TRBV5-6 and TRBJ2-3; 7 bases fit TRBD1. The V gene's germline CDR1 is SGHDT and CDR2 YYEEEE. This CDR3 has 14 amino acids. The CDR3 DNA reads TGTGCCAGCAGCTTTCGACAGGGCACGGATACGCAGTATTTT. Protein sequence: CASSFRQGTDTQYF.

The chain has TRBV18 and TRBJ2-6; TRBD1 agrees at 8 bases. The J segment lost 2 bases and the V segment lost 0 bases, leaving 6 bases of the junction unmatched. The CDR3 extends over 18 amino acids. From germline, CDR1 is KGHSH and CDR2 LQKENI. The CDR3 sequence: CASSPPLGQGPGANVLTF. The CDR3 nucleotides are TGTGCCAGCTCACCACCTCTTGGACAGGGACCTGGGGCCAACGTCCTGACTTTC.